Listed below are T cell receptor beta chains from one sample, sequenced in a study of T-cell memory formation after mild COVID-19. TCRdb recomputed calls from the 5' RACE reads with MiXCR, one row per CDR3 protein. The repertoire holds about 260,000 distinct CDR3 sequences, 7% to 10% seen once, with less than 25% in the top ten. The sequenced sample was PBMCs or a T cell subset sorted from them (not recorded which). These TCRs come from a man aged 18 to 35 who had mild COVID-19 (a few samples of this study predate the infection). Cell type and time point are not known. Each CDR3 is given with its conserved first and last residue. The D gene is left open where the match is weak. Clone size is not always given. Where it is, it says once, few, many or a class for expanded clones.

-	-	TRBV7-9	TRBJ2-2	CASERGNANTGELFF	TGTGCCAGCGAAAGGGGGAACGCGAACACCGGGGAGCTGTTTTTT
few	TRBD1	TRBV20-1	TRBJ1-3	CSARGWGQGASSGNTIYF	TGCAGTGCTAGAGGGTGGGGGCAGGGGGCATCCTCTGGAAACACCATATATTTT
-	TRBD2	TRBV11-3	TRBJ2-1	CASSLDQGGTSISNEQFF	TGTGCCAGCAGCTTAGATCAAGGAGGGACTAGCATTAGCAATGAGCAGTTCTTC
many	-	TRBV15	TRBJ1-3	CATSRVFGEGNTIYF	TGTGCCACCAGCAGAGTTTTCGGGGAAGGAAACACCATATATTTT
-	-	TRBV9	TRBJ2-3	CASSVEFMGTQYF	TGTGCCAGCAGCGTAGAATTTATGGGTACGCAGTATTTT
-	TRBD1	TRBV7-9	TRBJ1-2	CASTEGAGGYTF	TGTGCCAGCACGGAGGGGGCCGGTGGCTACACCTTC
-	-	TRBV19	TRBJ2-5	CASRALGLQETQYF	TGTGCCAGTAGGGCCTTGGGTCTTCAAGAGACCCAGTACTTC
few	-	TRBV10-3	TRBJ1-1	CAISERGVNTEAFF	TGTGCCATCAGTGAGAGAGGGGTTAACACTGAAGCTTTCTTT
many	TRBD2	TRBV7-2	TRBJ2-1	CASSSGTSPIAAYNEQFF	TGTGCCAGCAGCTCCGGGACTAGCCCAATTGCGGCATACAATGAGCAGTTCTTC
few	-	TRBV10-3	TRBJ1-3	CAISESRLSGNTIYF	TGTGCCATCAGTGAGTCGAGGCTCTCTGGAAACACCATATATTTT
few	-	TRBV5-1	TRBJ1-2	CASSLTGAGLSYGYTF	TGCGCCAGCAGCTTGACAGGTGCGGGACTTAGTTATGGCTACACCTTC
-	-	TRBV10-3	TRBJ1-1	CAISETQGVRGTEAFF	TGTGCCATCAGTGAGACGCAAGGGGTTAGGGGCACTGAAGCTTTCTTT
few	-	TRBV20-1	TRBJ1-2	CSADRGDYGYTF	TGCAGTGCCGATCGGGGGGACTATGGCTACACCTTC
many	-	TRBV7-6	TRBJ2-3	CASSQDSTDTQYF	TGTGCCAGCAGCCAGGACAGCACAGATACGCAGTATTTT
many	-	TRBV5-5	TRBJ1-6	CASSLGHVSRGYNSPLHF	TGTGCCAGCAGCTTGGGCCACGTCTCCCGTGGATATAATTCACCCCTCCACTTT
-	-	TRBV5-1	TRBJ1-2	CASSLVPGTYYGYTF	TGCGCCAGCAGCTTGGTACCAGGGACCTACTATGGCTACACCTTC
-	-	TRBV30	TRBJ1-5	CAWRALDGQPQHF	TGTGCCTGGAGGGCACTAGATGGTCAGCCCCAGCATTTT
few	TRBD2	TRBV7-9	TRBJ2-3	CASSPRGASSDTQYF	TGTGCCAGCAGTCCGCGGGGGGCCAGCTCAGATACGCAGTATTTT
few	TRBD2	TRBV3-1	TRBJ2-3	CASSQGAGETDTQYF	TGTGCCAGCAGCCAAGGGGCGGGGGAAACAGATACGCAGTATTTT
few	-	TRBV7-6	TRBJ2-5	CASSLVGGDSDSLQETQYF	TGTGCCAGCAGCTTAGTGGGGGGGGACAGCGATTCCCTCCAAGAGACCCAGTACTTC
few	TRBD1	TRBV12-3/TRBV12-4	TRBJ1-2	CASSLGRTGGGRGYTF	TGTGCCAGCAGTTTAGGGAGGACAGGGGGCGGTCGTGGCTACACCTTC
few	-	TRBV7-2	TRBJ2-1	CAIRPSGGLLNEQFF	TGTGCCATCCGCCCTTCCGGGGGGCTATTAAATGAGCAGTTCTTC
-	TRBD2	TRBV30	TRBJ2-7	CAWSSGGAREQYF	TGTGCCTGGTCTAGCGGGGGGGCTCGGGAGCAGTACTTC
many	TRBD1	TRBV6-2/TRBV6-3	TRBJ2-1	CASRKDRAGQFF	TGTGCCAGCAGGAAAGACAGGGCGGGGCAGTTCTTC
few	-	TRBV11-2	TRBJ2-2	CASSQFLLDGELFF	TGTGCCAGCAGTCAATTCCTGCTAGACGGGGAGCTGTTTTTT
few	-	TRBV20-1	TRBJ2-5	CSALQNSVQETQYF	TGCAGTGCGCTTCAGAATAGCGTGCAAGAGACCCAGTACTTC
many	-	TRBV9	TRBJ2-2	CASSLQGRDTGELFF	TGTGCCAGCAGCTTACAGGGTAGGGACACCGGGGAGCTGTTTTTT
-	TRBD2	TRBV24-1	TRBJ2-5	CATSDFSLAGGRETQYF	TGTGCCACCAGTGATTTCAGCCTAGCGGGGGGGCGAGAGACCCAGTACTTC
many	-	TRBV4-1	TRBJ1-2	CASSQGGGVNYGYTF	TGCGCCAGCAGCCAAGGCGGGGGAGTCAACTATGGCTACACCTTC
many	-	TRBV5-4	TRBJ2-3	CASSRNARDGDTQYF	TGTGCCAGCAGCCGGAATGCCAGGGACGGAGATACGCAGTATTTT
-	-	TRBV6-4	TRBJ2-3	CASSEGSWTDTQYF	TGTGCCAGCAGTGAAGGTTCGTGGACAGATACGCAGTATTTT
-	TRBD1	TRBV18	TRBJ1-2	CASSPLHSGTGDRGYTF	TGTGCCAGCTCACCTTTGCACTCCGGGACAGGGGATCGCGGCTACACCTTC
many	-	TRBV2	TRBJ2-3	CASSAEGGSQYF	TGTGCCAGCAGTGCGGAGGGGGGGTCGCAGTATTTT
few	-	TRBV10-3	TRBJ1-1	CAISKLNTEAFF	TGTGCCATCAGTAAGTTGAACACTGAAGCTTTCTTT
many	TRBD1	TRBV5-1	TRBJ1-6	CASSRGQDNSPLHF	TGCGCCAGCAGCCGGGGACAGGATAATTCACCCCTCCACTTT
-	-	TRBV7-9	TRBJ2-1	CASSPAPMWPKYNEQFF	TGTGCCAGCAGCCCCGCTCCCATGTGGCCGAAGTACAATGAGCAGTTCTTC
-	-	TRBV5-1	TRBJ2-6	CASTIGILGANVLTF	TGCGCCAGCACCATCGGGATCCTGGGGGCCAACGTCCTGACTTTC
few	-	TRBV4-2	TRBJ2-3	CASSQERAMGADTQYF	TGTGCCAGCAGCCAAGAGCGGGCCATGGGGGCCGATACGCAGTATTTT
-	TRBD1	TRBV19	TRBJ2-3	CASSKQGEPDTQYF	TGTGCCAGTAGTAAACAGGGGGAACCAGATACGCAGTATTTT
-	TRBD1	TRBV12-3/TRBV12-4	TRBJ1-2	CASRPGTGTNYGYTF	TGTGCCAGCAGGCCCGGGACAGGGACCAACTATGGCTACACCTTC
-	TRBD1	TRBV12-3/TRBV12-4	TRBJ1-2	CASSAPGQGIYGYTF	TGTGCCAGCAGTGCCCCGGGACAGGGGATCTATGGCTACACCTTC
few	-	TRBV7-9	TRBJ2-5	CASTPSQGRNEETQYF	TGTGCCAGCACCCCCTCCCAGGGGCGGAACGAGGAGACCCAGTACTTC
few	TRBD2	TRBV4-2	TRBJ2-3	CASSQVSGGVTDTQYF	TGTGCCAGCAGCCAAGTTAGCGGGGGGGTCACAGATACGCAGTATTTT
-	-	TRBV4-1	TRBJ1-5	CASSQTGRFNQPQHF	TGCGCCAGCAGCCAAACAGGACGGTTCAATCAGCCCCAGCATTTT
few	-	TRBV7-6	TRBJ2-2	CASSQGVGAGELFF	TGTGCCAGCAGCCAAGGTGTGGGGGCCGGGGAGCTGTTTTTT
few	-	TRBV3-2	TRBJ2-3	CASSQEGYGSDTQYF	TGTGCCAGCAGCCAAGAAGGTTATGGCTCAGATACGCAGTATTTT
once	-	TRBV3-1	TRBJ1-2	CASSQAQSYGYTF	TGTGCCAGCAGCCAAGCACAGTCCTATGGCTACACCTTC
many	-	TRBV20-1	TRBJ2-2	CSARQENTGELFF	TGCAGTGCTAGACAGGAGAACACCGGGGAGCTGTTTTTT
few	-	TRBV19	TRBJ1-3	CASRPSGSGNTIYF	TGTGCCAGTAGACCCTCGGGTTCTGGAAACACCATATATTTT
-	-	TRBV18	TRBJ2-1	CASSLRQNIRRNDHFF	TGTGCCAGCTCACTCCGACAGAACATTCGCCGCAATGATCATTTCTTC
-	-	TRBV24-1	TRBJ1-2	CATSDRGHGYTF	TGTGCCACCAGTGACAGGGGCCATGGCTACACCTTC
-	-	TRBV29-1	TRBJ1-2	CSAWTDNYGYTF	TGCAGCGCATGGACCGACAACTATGGCTACACCTTC
few	TRBD1	TRBV5-1	TRBJ1-2	CASGEQGSVGGYTF	TGCGCCAGCGGCGAACAGGGGTCTGTCGGTGGCTACACCTTC
many	-	TRBV7-2	TRBJ2-2	CASSLVSWTTTGELFF	TGTGCCAGCAGCTTAGTTAGCTGGACGACGACCGGGGAGCTGTTTTTT
-	TRBD1	TRBV2	TRBJ1-1	CASRGDRVGTEAFF	TGTGCCAGCAGGGGGGACAGGGTTGGGACTGAAGCTTTCTTT
-	TRBD2	TRBV7-3	TRBJ2-1	CASSRTSDNEQFF	TGTGCCAGCAGCAGGACTAGCGACAATGAGCAGTTCTTC
few	-	TRBV7-9	TRBJ2-7	CASSLVGPGGSYEQYF	TGTGCCAGCAGCTTAGTGGGACCCGGGGGCTCCTACGAGCAGTACTTC
many	TRBD2	TRBV20-1	TRBJ2-1	CSADWTSGGAGEQFF	TGCAGTGCGGACTGGACTAGCGGGGGGGCTGGTGAGCAGTTCTTC
many	-	TRBV12-3/TRBV12-4	TRBJ2-5	CASKWGSHGTQYF	TGTGCCAGCAAGTGGGGGAGCCACGGGACCCAGTACTTC